This is a list of T cell receptor beta chains from one sample in a study of vaccination and CD4 T cells after COVID-19. No cognate antigen is known for these TCRs. TCRdb analysed the PCR reads with MiXCR anew, one entry per CDR3 protein. The sample records 10,000 to 15,000 distinct CDR3 sequences, about two thirds being singletons. The sequencing sample was made of CD4+ T cells from blood, cultured in vitro. The receptors shown here come from a human donor who had recovered from COVID-19. The CDR3 runs from the conserved cysteine through the conserved F or W. The D gene is left open where the match is weak. Only some rows state a clone size, as once, few, many or a class for expanded clones.

TRBV25-1	.	.	TRBJ1-4	TGTGCCAGCAGTGACGAAGACAGCAAAACAACTAATGAAAAACTGTTTTTT	CASSDEDSKTTNEKLFF
TRBV5-1	.	TRBD1	TRBJ2-2	TGCGCCAGCTCAACAGGGGGCACGAACACCGGGGAGCTGTTTTTT	CASSTGGTNTGELFF
TRBV14	once	TRBD1	TRBJ2-7	TGTGCCAGCAGCCATTACAGGGGGCTGTCATACGAGCAGTACTTC	CASSHYRGLSYEQYF
TRBV21-1	.	.	TRBJ2-3	TGTGCCAGCAGCTCATCCAGTGCAGGGTGGATTCGGTATTTT	CASSSSSAGWIRYF
TRBV7-6	.	TRBD2	TRBJ2-5	TGTGCCAGCAGCTTGGGGCTAGCGGGAGGAGGACAAGAGACCCAGTACTTC	CASSLGLAGGGQETQYF
TRBV28	.	TRBD2	TRBJ2-1	TGTGCCAGCAGTTTGGGCGGGAGCTCCTACAATGAGCAGTTCTTC	CASSLGGSSYNEQFF
TRBV20-1	few	.	TRBJ2-3	TGCAGTGCTAGCACTAGGGTGGGCACAGATACGCAGTATTTT	CSASTRVGTDTQYF
TRBV20-1	few	.	TRBJ2-1	TGCAGTGCTAGAATGGGGCTTCAGCAGTTCTTC	CSARMGLQQFF
TRBV7-9	few	.	TRBJ1-5	TGTGCCAGCAGCTTAATGAGGGATCAGCCCCAGCATTTT	CASSLMRDQPQHF
TRBV5-1	.	TRBD1	TRBJ2-5	TGCGCCAGCAGCTTGGCCACTTACAGGGGGCTGGGAGAGACCCAGTACTTC	CASSLATYRGLGETQYF
TRBV25-1	few	TRBD2	TRBJ2-2	TGTGCCAGCAGTGGGACTAGCGACACCGGGGAGCTGTTTTTT	CASSGTSDTGELFF
TRBV20-1	.	TRBD1	TRBJ2-3	TGCAGTGCTAGACGACAGGGGGGAAGCACAGATACGCAGTATTTT	CSARRQGGSTDTQYF
TRBV5-4	.	TRBD2	TRBJ2-5	TGTGCCAGCAGCTCCGTACTAGCGGGGATGGGGGAGACCCAGTACTTC	CASSSVLAGMGETQYF
TRBV6-1	few	TRBD1	TRBJ1-2	TGTGCCAGCAGTGAGTTGGGACAGGGTCGTTCCCCAGGCCGCTATGGCTACACCTTC	CASSELGQGRSPGRYGYTF
TRBV20-1	.	.	TRBJ1-2	TGCAGTGCGTGGACGGGGTTCGGCGGCTACACCTTC	CSAWTGFGGYTF
TRBV20-1	.	.	TRBJ1-4	TGCAGTGCCCAGCCGGGTGGTAGAGATGAAAAACTGTTTTTT	CSAQPGGRDEKLFF
TRBV7-3	once	TRBD1	TRBJ2-7	TGTGCCAGCAGCCCGGGGACAGGGGGTAATTACGAGCAGTACTTC	CASSPGTGGNYEQYF
TRBV27	.	.	TRBJ2-7	TGTGCCAGCAGTTTACAGGGTCCCTCCTACGAGCAGTACTTC	CASSLQGPSYEQYF
TRBV7-9	.	.	TRBJ2-7	TGTGCCAGCAGCTTAGATAAGACTCAACCCTACGAGCAGTACTTC	CASSLDKTQPYEQYF
TRBV20-1	.	TRBD1	TRBJ2-3	TGCAGTGCTAGAGATGCCGGGACAGTCAAGGGCACAGATACGCAGTATTTT	CSARDAGTVKGTDTQYF
TRBV20-1	.	TRBD2	TRBJ2-5	TGCAGTGCTAAGGGACTAAGGGTTGGGACCCAGTACTTC	CSAKGLRVGTQYF
TRBV20-1	.	.	TRBJ2-5	TGCAGTGCTTCGCAAGAGACCCAGTACTTC	CSASQETQYF
TRBV2	.	.	TRBJ1-4	TGTGCCAGCATCGGGAGAGAAAAACTGTTTTTT	CASIGREKLFF
TRBV24-1	.	.	TRBJ2-1	TGTGCCACCCAGGACTGGAGGGGTTTAAATGAGCAGTTCTTC	CATQDWRGLNEQFF
TRBV21-1	.	.	TRBJ2-7	TGTGCCAGCAGCAAAAAAGGGACAGTCTCCTACGAGCAGTACTTC	CASSKKGTVSYEQYF
TRBV7-2	.	.	TRBJ2-5	TGTGCCAGCAGCTTATTCCCGACTGGGGCAGGAGAGACCCAGTACTTC	CASSLFPTGAGETQYF
TRBV7-2	.	.	TRBJ2-7	TGTGCCAGCAGCCCCTTTCCCCGGGGCCGCGACGAGCAGTACTTC	CASSPFPRGRDEQYF
TRBV20-1	.	TRBD1	TRBJ2-2	TGCAGTGCTAGAGACCCCGGGACAGAGAACACCGGGGAGCTGTTTTTT	CSARDPGTENTGELFF
TRBV7-3	once	TRBD2	TRBJ2-1	TGTGCCAGCAGCTTTGGCCCTAGCGGTTACAATGAGCAGTTCTTC	CASSFGPSGYNEQFF
TRBV15	.	.	TRBJ1-2	TGTGCCACCAGCAGAGATCGGAGGAATGGCTACACCTTC	CATSRDRRNGYTF
TRBV28	.	.	TRBJ1-2	TGTGCCAGCAGTTTAAACCGATATGGCTACACCTTC	CASSLNRYGYTF
TRBV2	few	.	TRBJ1-1	TGTGCCAGCTCCAACTGGGACACTGAAGCTTTCTTT	CASSNWDTEAFF
TRBV5-1	few	.	TRBJ1-1	TGCGCCAGCAGCTTGACAGGGCGCGGAGCTTTCTTT	CASSLTGRGAFF
TRBV5-4	.	TRBD1	TRBJ1-6	TGTGCCAGCAGCTTGGCCGAAAGGGGGCTCAATTCACCCCTCCACTTT	CASSLAERGLNSPLHF
TRBV20-1	few	.	TRBJ1-1	TGCAGTGCTCCACCGGACGGAACAGCTTTCTTT	CSAPPDGTAFF
TRBV7-2	.	.	TRBJ2-5	TGTGCCAGCAGCTCCCGGGAGACCCAGTACTTC	CASSSRETQYF
TRBV15	.	TRBD2	TRBJ2-3	TGTGCCACCAGCCCCGGACTAGCGGGAGGTACCGCCCTCTCCACAGATACGCAGTATTTT	CATSPGLAGGTALSTDTQYF
TRBV5-1	.	TRBD1	TRBJ1-2	TGCGCCAGCAGCTTGCAACCTACAGGGGAAGGCTACACCTTC	CASSLQPTGEGYTF
TRBV28	.	.	TRBJ1-5	TGTGCCAGCAGTTTTAATGGCGGAGTGAATCAGCCCCAGCATTTT	CASSFNGGVNQPQHF
TRBV20-1	.	.	TRBJ1-6	TGCAGTGCTAGAGGGGCCAACGGTTCACCCCTCCACTTT	CSARGANGSPLHF
TRBV7-6	.	TRBD2	TRBJ2-2	TGTGCTAGCAGCTTAGCGGGAGGTGGCGGGGAGCTGTTTTTT	CASSLAGGGGELFF
TRBV7-2	few	TRBD2	TRBJ2-5	TGTGCCAGCAGCCCGCAGACTAGCGCACAAGAGACCCAGTACTTC	CASSPQTSAQETQYF
TRBV4-1	.	TRBD1	TRBJ2-7	TGCGCCAGCAGCCCAGGACAGGCGGTTAGCGAGCAGTACTTC	CASSPGQAVSEQYF
TRBV18	.	.	TRBJ2-7	TGTGCCAGCTCACCCATCGGTTCCTACGAGCAGTACTTC	CASSPIGSYEQYF